This TCR beta chain derives from a study of T cell responses to AZD1222 COVID-19 vaccine. TCRdb's copy holds only in-frame clones and misses some; the assay was immunoSEQ multiplex PCR. The sample contains tens of thousands of clones, 85% to 90% of which appear only once. V lost 0 bases and J lost 0, with 14 bases in between. In germline, CDR1 is MGHRA, CDR2 YSYEKL. There are 17 residues in the CDR3. The material sequenced was peripheral blood, taken 28 days after the second AZD1222 dose. The clonotype originates from an adult who received the AZD1222 COVID-19 vaccine. The genes are TRBV4-1 and TRBJ1-1, with D perhaps matching TRBD1 (6 bases). CDR3 sequence: CASSQDKGGGMNTEAFF. In nucleotides, the CDR3 is TGCGCCAGCAGCCAAGATAAAGGGGGTGGAATGAACACTGAAGCTTTCTTT.